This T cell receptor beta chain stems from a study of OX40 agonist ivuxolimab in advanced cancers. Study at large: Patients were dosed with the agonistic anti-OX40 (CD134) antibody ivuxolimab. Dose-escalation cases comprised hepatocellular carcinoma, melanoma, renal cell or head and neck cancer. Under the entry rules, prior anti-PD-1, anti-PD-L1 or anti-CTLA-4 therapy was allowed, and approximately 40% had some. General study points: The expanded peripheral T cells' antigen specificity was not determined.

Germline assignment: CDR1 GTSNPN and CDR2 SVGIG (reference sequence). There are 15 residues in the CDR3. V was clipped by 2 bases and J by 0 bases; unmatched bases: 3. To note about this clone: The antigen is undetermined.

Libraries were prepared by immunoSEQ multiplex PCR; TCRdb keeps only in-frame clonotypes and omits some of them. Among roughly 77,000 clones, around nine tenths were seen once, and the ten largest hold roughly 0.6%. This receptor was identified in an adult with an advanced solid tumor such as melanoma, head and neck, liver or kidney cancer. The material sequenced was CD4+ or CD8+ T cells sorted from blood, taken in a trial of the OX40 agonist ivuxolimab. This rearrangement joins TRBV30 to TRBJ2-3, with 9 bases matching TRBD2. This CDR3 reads CAWSRTSVSTDTQYF. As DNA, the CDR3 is TGTGCCTGGAGTAGGACTAGCGTTAGCACAGATACGCAGTATTTT.